In its sample, the clone carrying this TCR beta chain was seen many times. A second about 7 to 11 cycle PCR used barcoded and J-beta primers. TCRdb re-derived calls from the 5' RACE reads in MiXCR, one entry per CDR3 protein. The sample shows approximately 800,000 distinct CDR3 sequences, 20% to 30% of them seen only once. This entry comes from a study of blood T cells in healthy people across ages. V lost 5 bases, J lost 0 bases, and 12 bases stayed unmatched. Germline values: CDR1 SGHRS, CDR2 YFSETQ. The CDR3 has 17 amino acids. These data were also filed under a second study, of T cells of mothers and their children.

The material sequenced was blood. This TCR was recovered from a boy younger than 18 in good health. The chain links TRBV5-1 to TRBJ2-7; 9 nucleotides match TRBD1. CDR3 DNA sequence: TGCGCCAGCAGTTCTTTCACCGGGACAGGGAGCTCCTACGAGCAGTACTTC. This gives the protein CASSSFTGTGSSYEQYF.